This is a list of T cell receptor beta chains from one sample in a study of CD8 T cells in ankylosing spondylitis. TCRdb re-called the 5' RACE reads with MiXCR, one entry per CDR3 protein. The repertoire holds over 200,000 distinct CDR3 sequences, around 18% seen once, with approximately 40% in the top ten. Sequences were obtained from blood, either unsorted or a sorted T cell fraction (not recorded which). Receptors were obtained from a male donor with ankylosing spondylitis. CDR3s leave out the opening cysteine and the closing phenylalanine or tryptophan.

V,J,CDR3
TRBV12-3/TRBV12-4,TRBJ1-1,ASSPWGEGTEAF
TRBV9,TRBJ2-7,ASSVGQSRYEQY
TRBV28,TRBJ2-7,ASSTWTGSILSYEQY
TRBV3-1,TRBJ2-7,ASSPSGGGGYYEQY
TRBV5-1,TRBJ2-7,ASSLVVEGYEQY
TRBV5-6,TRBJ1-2,ASSWGTGPNYGYT
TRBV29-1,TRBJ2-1,SVETPSEQF
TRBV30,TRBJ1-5,AWSKGQGGQPQH
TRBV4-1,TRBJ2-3,ASSQEDFTDTQY
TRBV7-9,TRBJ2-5,ASRGTGNFWETQY
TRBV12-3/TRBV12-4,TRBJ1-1,ASSATGTGRTEAF
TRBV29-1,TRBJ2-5,SVGVLAGIAETQY
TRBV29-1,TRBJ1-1,SVLDSLYTEAF
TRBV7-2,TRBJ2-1,ASSLGLVAYNEQF
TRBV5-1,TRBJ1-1,ASSLGDGNTEAF
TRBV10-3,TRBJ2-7,AISESYTGTGAYEQY
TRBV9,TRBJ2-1,ASSPVAGSSYNEQF
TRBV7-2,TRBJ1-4,ASSLGPQTNEKLF
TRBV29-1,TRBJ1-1,SVRQGDTEAF
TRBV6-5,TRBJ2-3,ASSYTADTDTQY
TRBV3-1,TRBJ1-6,ASTPERIDSPLH
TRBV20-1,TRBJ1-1,SASTTGSDTEAF
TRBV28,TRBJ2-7,ASSFSEGNEQY
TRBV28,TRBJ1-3,ASSPLVGNTIY
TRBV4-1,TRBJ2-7,ASSPDWGERTYEQY
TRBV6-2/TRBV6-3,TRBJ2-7,ASSYSPDHYEQY
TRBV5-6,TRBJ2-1,ASSLVGGDEQF
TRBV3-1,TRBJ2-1,ASSRWDEQF
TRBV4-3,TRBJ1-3,ASSQEPRASSGNTIY
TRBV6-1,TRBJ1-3,ASSELLGDSGNTIY
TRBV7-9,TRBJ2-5,ASSFVGQRRGETQY
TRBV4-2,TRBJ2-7,ASSQGPDEQY
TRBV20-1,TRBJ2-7,SARGPLAGYEQY
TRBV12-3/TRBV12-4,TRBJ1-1,ASSAGGPTSEAF
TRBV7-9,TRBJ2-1,ASSLVGGGSYNEQF
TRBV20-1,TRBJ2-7,SASRSLTAPYEQY
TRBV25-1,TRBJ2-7,ATSGEGPYEQY
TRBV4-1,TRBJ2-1,ASSKMGSPNEQF
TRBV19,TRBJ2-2,ASGGRKNTGELF
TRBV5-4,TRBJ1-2,ASSQPDSNYGYT
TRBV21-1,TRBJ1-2,ASSKVGDFYGYT
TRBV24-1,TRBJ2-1,ATSDLPGGREF
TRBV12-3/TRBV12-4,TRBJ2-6,ASSSREPGANVLT
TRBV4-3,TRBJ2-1,ASSQEIAGSSYNEQF